A few counts support the clone carrying this T cell receptor beta chain. Its antigen is currently unknown. CDR3 length: 12 residues. Trimming pared 10 bases from V and 2 bases from J, leaving 6 bases between. Germline V gives CDR1 SGHNT, CDR2 YENEEA. The sample originates from a study of beta chain features in type 1 diabetes. What was sequenced were expressed TCRB transcripts, since all of the isolated RNA had been reverse transcribed. Profiled with immunoSEQ multiplex PCR; TCRdb holds only in-frame clones, not every one. The repertoire holds a few hundred thousand clones, with roughly 12% as singletons. The study's findings and limits: The VDJ junctions of type 1 diabetes patients carried fewer insertions and more deletions. A moderate, significant TCRB CDR3 shortening appeared in type 1 diabetes across four CD4+ subsets.

Material for sequencing was naive CD4+ T cells from blood. This sequence was found in a woman between 18 and 29 years old with type 1 diabetes. The V call is TRBV11-3, the J call TRBJ2-6; D uncertain. CDR3 sequence: CATRAGANVLTF. The CDR3 DNA follows: TGTGCCACCCGAGCTGGGGCCAACGTCCTGACTTTC.